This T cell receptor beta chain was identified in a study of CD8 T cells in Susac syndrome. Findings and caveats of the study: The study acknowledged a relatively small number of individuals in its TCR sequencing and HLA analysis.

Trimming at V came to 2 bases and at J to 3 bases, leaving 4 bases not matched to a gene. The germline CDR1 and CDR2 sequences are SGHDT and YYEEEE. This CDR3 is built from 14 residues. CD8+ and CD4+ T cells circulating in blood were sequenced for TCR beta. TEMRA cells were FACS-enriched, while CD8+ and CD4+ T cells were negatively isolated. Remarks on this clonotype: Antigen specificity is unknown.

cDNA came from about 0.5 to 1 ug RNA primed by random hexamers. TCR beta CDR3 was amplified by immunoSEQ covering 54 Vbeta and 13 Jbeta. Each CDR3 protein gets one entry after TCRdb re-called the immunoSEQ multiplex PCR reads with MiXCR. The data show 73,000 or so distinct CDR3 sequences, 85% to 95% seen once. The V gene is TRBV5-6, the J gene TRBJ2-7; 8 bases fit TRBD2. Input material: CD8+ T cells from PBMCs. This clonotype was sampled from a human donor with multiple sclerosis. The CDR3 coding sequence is TGTGCCAGCAGCTTAAGCGGGAGTGTCTACGAGCAGTACTTC. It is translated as CASSLSGSVYEQYF.